The clone carrying this T cell receptor beta chain came up many times. This record comes from a study of regulatory T cells in long-lasting Graves disease. Germline assignment: CDR1 SGHRS and CDR2 YFSETQ. With 0 bases removed from V and 5 bases from J, the gap between germline ends came to 14 bases. This CDR3 has 15 residues. Sample time point: newly diagnosed GD, antithyroid drugs for less than 3 months. From PBMCs, RNA was extracted and then used to make the TCR library. Combining iRepertoire HTBI primers with Arm-PCR of CDR3 regions, the authors built TCR beta libraries. One entry per CDR3 protein results from TCRdb running MiXCR on the multiplex PCR reads. The table has hundreds of thousands of distinct CDR3 sequences, about 16% seen once. The data also belong to a second study, concerning T cells in Graves' hyperthyroidism and ophthalmopathy. That study reports: Peripheral blood also featured most of the thyroid clonotypes expanded above 0.001.

The material was peripheral blood mononuclear cells (PBMCs), obtained at new diagnosis, from a patient treated with antithyroid drugs. The sequence came from a woman aged 40 to 65 with Graves disease. The chain carries TRBV5-1 and TRBJ2-5, with a possible D match to TRBD1 (6 bases). The CDR3 nucleotides are TGCGCCAGCAGCTTGGAACAGGGCGGTTTGGAGACCCAGTACTTC. Encoded protein: CASSLEQGGLETQYF.